These T cell receptor beta chains were read from a single sample in a study of blood T cell repertoires in COVID-19. Repertoires were generated with immunoSEQ multiplex PCR, while TCRdb's copy carries only in-frame clones and drops some. The table lists some 200,000 clones, less than 90% of them singletons. Sequencing was done on a sample of peripheral blood. The receptors derive from a woman aged 80 or over with COVID-19, enrolled during active disease. The conserved cysteine and the conserved F or W are not part of the CDR3 here. Clone size is not always given. Where it is, it says once, few, many or a class for expanded clones.

- | TRBJ1-3 | TRBV4-1 | ASSQGPGQGILSSGNTIY
- | TRBJ1-1 | TRBV6-5 | ATTPGGQGITEAF
once | TRBJ2-2 | TRBV5-1 | ASSLGGQGNAGELF
- | TRBJ2-2 | TRBV6-4 | ASRNSGGQNTGELF
- | TRBJ2-5 | TRBV6-6 | ASSYEGPQETQY
- | TRBJ1-5 | TRBV6-5 | ASSYNAEFEAQH
- | TRBJ2-5 | TRBV7-2 | ASSAFIGGAATQY
- | TRBJ1-1 | TRBV7-2 | ASSPGGARNTEAF
- | TRBJ2-4 | TRBV2 | ASTFSNIQY
few | TRBJ1-1 | TRBV5-6 | ASSSLQGARGTTEAF
- | TRBJ1-1 | TRBV6-5 | ASIATGGDTEAF
- | TRBJ1-2 | TRBV5-6 | ASSLGAANYGYT
- | TRBJ1-6 | TRBV7-8 | ASSFGTLDNSPLH
once | TRBJ2-5 | TRBV28 | ASQLPLKTQY
- | TRBJ2-5 | TRBV12-1 | ASSPTPAGRKKDQETQY
- | TRBJ1-2 | TRBV28 | ASSFRDRGFGYT
once | TRBJ2-5 | TRBV6-6 | ASSSTGIPIETQY
- | TRBJ2-1 | TRBV18 | ASSPGRTPGINEQF
- | TRBJ2-3 | TRBV3-1/TRBV3-2 | ASSQDRGSGGPGGDTQY
- | TRBJ1-1 | TRBV5-4 | ASTKGGEVNTEAF
- | TRBJ1-5 | TRBV6-6 | ASSMGQGNQPQH
- | TRBJ2-1 | TRBV5-1 | ASSLERGTINEQF
- | TRBJ2-7 | TRBV6-6 | ASSRDRGYEQY
- | TRBJ2-5 | TRBV10-2 | ASSDSGETQY
- | TRBJ1-1 | TRBV16 | ASSQSRQGVSEAF
- | TRBJ2-7 | TRBV9 | ASSVGRGMYDEQY
- | TRBJ1-1 | TRBV7-2 | ASATLDRDPEAF
once | TRBJ2-2 | TRBV5-1 | ASSSSGTSGGGTGELF
- | TRBJ1-6 | TRBV29-1 | SVDQQGAWYSPLH
- | TRBJ2-1 | TRBV3-1/TRBV3-2 | ASSQLTGGSYNEQF
once | TRBJ2-7 | TRBV5-4 | ASSLVTSGGSVEQY
- | TRBJ2-1 | TRBV7-2 | ASSLSGSYNEQF
- | TRBJ2-5 | TRBV5-6 | ASSLDRTRVSTQY
- | TRBJ1-2 | TRBV6-5 | ASSLLADRDYGYT
- | TRBJ1-2 | TRBV6-5 | ASSKTGGIDGYT
- | TRBJ2-2 | TRBV7-9 | ASSPRTELANTGELF
- | TRBJ2-7 | TRBV5-5 | ASRSRQSRPYEQY
- | TRBJ1-1 | TRBV20-1 | SFRGVGEAF
- | TRBJ2-1 | TRBV29-1 | SVLGLPSPNEQF
- | TRBJ1-5 | TRBV7-8 | ASTLWARQPQH
- | TRBJ2-3 | TRBV14 | ASSPLLSTGPDTQY
- | TRBJ1-4 | TRBV28 | ASRRLVGSEKLF
- | TRBJ2-1 | TRBV19 | ASSIGVGRPYNEQF
- | TRBJ1-2 | TRBV5-6 | ASSLDRDGYT